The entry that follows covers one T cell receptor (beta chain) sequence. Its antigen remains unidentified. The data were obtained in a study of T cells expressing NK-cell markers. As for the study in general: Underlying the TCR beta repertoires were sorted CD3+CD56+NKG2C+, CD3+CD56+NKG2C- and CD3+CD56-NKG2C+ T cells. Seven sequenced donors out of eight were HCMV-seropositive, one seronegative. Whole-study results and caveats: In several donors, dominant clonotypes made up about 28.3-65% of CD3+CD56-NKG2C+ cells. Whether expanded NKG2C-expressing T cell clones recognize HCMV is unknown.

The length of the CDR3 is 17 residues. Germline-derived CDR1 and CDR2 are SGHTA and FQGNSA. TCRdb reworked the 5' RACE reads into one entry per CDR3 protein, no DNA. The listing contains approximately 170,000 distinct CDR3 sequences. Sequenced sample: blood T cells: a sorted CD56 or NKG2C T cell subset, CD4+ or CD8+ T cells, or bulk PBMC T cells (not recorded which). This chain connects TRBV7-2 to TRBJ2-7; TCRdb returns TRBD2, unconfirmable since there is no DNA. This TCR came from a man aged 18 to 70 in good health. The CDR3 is CASSEGLAGAASYEQYF. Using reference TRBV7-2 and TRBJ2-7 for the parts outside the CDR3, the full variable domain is GAGVSQSPSNKVTEKGKDVELRCDPISGHTALYWYRQSLGQGLEFLIYFQGNSAPDKSGLPSDRFSAERTGGSVSTLTIQRTQQEDSAVYLCASSEGLAGAASYEQYFGPGTRLTVT.